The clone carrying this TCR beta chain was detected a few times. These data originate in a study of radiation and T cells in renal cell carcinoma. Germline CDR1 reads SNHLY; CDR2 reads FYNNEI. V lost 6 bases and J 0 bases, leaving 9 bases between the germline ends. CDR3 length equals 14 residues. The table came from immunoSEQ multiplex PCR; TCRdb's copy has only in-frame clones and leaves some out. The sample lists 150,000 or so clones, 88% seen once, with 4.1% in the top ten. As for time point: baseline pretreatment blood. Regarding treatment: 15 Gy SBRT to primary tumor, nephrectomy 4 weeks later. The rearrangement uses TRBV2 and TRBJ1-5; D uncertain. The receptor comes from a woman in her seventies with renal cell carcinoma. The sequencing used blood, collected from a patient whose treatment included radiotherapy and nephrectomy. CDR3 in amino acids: CASRGPYSNQPQHF. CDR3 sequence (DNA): TGTGCCAGCAGAGGGCCCTATAGCAATCAGCCCCAGCATTTT.